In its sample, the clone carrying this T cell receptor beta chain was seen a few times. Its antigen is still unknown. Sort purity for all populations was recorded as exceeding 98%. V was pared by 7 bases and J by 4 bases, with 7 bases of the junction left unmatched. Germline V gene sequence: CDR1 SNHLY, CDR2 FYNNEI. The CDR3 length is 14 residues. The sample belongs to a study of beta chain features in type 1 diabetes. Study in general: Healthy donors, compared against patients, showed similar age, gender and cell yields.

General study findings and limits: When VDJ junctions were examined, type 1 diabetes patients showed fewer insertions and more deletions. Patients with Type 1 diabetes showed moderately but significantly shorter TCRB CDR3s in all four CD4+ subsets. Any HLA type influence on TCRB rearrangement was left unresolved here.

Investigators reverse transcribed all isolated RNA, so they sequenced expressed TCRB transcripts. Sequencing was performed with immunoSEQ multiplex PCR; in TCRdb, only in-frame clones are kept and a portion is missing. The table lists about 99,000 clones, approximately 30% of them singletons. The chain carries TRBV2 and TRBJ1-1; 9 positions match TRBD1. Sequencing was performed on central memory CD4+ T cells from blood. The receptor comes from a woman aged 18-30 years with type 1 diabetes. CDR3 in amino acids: CASMGQGRGTEAFF. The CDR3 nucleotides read TGTGCCAGCATGGGACAGGGACGTGGCACTGAAGCTTTCTTT.